This section outlines one T cell receptor beta chain sequence together with its context. The antigen is unknown. Extracted RNA was reverse transcribed into cDNA, the sequencing template. TCRdb's table, derived via immunoSEQ multiplex PCR, lists solely in-frame clones and lacks some. The data show 80,000 to 95,000 clones, roughly 45% seen once. Treatment noted: oral pan-JAK inhibitor, 5-10 mg twice daily. The entry originates in a study of CD8+ T cells in alopecia areata. The germline V gene encodes CDR1 LGHNT and CDR2 FRNRAP. This CDR3 comprises 17 residues. V shed 7 bases, J shed 2 bases, and the junction held 9 bases outside the gene matches. Study-level points and caveats: Relative to mice, TCR sharing across patients was less clear, a difference possibly HLA-related.

The rearrangement uses TRBV12-5 and TRBJ1-5; 12 nucleotides agree with TRBD1. The TCR was taken from a human donor with alopecia areata. The sequenced sample was CD8+ T cells sorted from blood, obtained at week 24, from a patient treated with tofacitinib. The CDR3 is CASAAGTGGVGNQPQHF. The CDR3 DNA sequence: TGTGCTAGTGCGGCCGGGACAGGGGGCGTCGGCAATCAGCCCCAGCATTTT.